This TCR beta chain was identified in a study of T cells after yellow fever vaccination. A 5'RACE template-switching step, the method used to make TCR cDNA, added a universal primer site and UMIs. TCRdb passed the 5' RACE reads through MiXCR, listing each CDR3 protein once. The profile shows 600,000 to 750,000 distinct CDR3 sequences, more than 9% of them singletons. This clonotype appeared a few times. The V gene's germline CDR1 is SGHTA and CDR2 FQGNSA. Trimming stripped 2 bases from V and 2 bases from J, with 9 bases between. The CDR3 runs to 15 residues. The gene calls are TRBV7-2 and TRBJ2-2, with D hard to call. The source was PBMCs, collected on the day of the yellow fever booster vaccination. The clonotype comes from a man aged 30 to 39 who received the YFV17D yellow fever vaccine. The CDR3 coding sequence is TGTGCCAGCAGCTTATTATCCATCAACACCGGGGAGCTGTTTTTT. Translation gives CASSLLSINTGELFF.